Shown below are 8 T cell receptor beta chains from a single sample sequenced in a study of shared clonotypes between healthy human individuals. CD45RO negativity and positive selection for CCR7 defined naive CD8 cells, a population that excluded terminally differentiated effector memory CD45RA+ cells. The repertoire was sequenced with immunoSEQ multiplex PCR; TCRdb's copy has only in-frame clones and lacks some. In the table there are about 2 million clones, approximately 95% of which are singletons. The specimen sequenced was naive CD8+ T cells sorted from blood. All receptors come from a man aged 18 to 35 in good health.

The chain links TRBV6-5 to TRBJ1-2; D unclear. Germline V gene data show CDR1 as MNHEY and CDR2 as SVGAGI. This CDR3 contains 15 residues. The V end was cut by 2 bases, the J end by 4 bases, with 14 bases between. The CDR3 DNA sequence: TGTGCCAGCAGTTACGGGCTCGCGGCCTCCTATGGCTACACCTTC. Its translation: CASSYGLAASYGYTF.

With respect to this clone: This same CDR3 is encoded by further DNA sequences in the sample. This chain's CDR3 is CASSPGADTQYF. DNA of the CDR3: TGTGCCAGCAGTCCAGGGGCAGATACGCAGTATTTT. The rearrangement joins TRBV7-9 to TRBJ2-3; D possibly corresponds to TRBD1 (6 bases). Between the trimmed V and J ends, which lost 6 bases and 4 bases, there was a span of 8 bases. The CDR3 runs to 12 residues. The germline gives CDR1 SEHNR, CDR2 FQNEAQ (reference sequence).

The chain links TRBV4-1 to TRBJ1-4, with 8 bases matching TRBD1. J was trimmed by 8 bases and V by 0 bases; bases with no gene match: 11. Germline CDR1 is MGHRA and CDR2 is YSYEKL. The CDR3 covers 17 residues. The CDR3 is CASSQEGPKQGDEKLFF. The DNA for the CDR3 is TGCGCCAGCAGCCAAGAAGGTCCCAAACAGGGGGACGAAAAACTGTTTTTT.

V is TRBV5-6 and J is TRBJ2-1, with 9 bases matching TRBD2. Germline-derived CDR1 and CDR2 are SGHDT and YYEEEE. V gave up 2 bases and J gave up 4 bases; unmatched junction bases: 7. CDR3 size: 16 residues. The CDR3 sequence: CASSFTLAGRYNEQFF. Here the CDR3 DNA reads TGTGCCAGCAGCTTCACTCTAGCGGGAAGATACAATGAGCAGTTCTTC.

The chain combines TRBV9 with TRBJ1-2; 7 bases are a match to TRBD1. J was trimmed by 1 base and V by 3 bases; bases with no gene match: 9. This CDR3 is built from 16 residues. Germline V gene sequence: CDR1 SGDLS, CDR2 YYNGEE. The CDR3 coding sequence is TGTGCCAGCAGCGGAATAGACAGGGATTTTAACTATGGCTACACCTTC. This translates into CASSGIDRDFNYGYTF.

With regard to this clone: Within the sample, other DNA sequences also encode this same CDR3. The CDR3 protein is CASSSGQGDEKLFF. The CDR3 coding sequence is TGTGCCAGCAGCTCGGGACAGGGGGATGAAAAACTGTTTTTT. This sequence joins TRBV7-9 and TRBJ1-4; 11 bases align to TRBD1. The CDR3 totals 14 residues. The germline CDR1 and CDR2 sequences are SEHNR and FQNEAQ (reference sequence). Losses at the gene ends were 4 bases for V and 6 bases for J; bases not matched to a gene: 1.

In DNA, the CDR3 is TGTGCCAGCAGCTTAGGAAGCTCCTATAATTCACCCCTCCACTTT. Amino acid sequence: CASSLGSSYNSPLHF. This rearrangement joins TRBV7-2 to TRBJ1-6; D is unresolved. Trimming left V 1 base short and J 0 bases short, with 4 bases between. The CDR3 covers 15 residues. The germline V gene encodes CDR1 SGHTA and CDR2 FQGNSA.

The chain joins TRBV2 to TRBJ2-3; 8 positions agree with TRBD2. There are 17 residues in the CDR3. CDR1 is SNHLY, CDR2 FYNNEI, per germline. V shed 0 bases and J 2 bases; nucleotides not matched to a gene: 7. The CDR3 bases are TGTGCCAGCAGTGAAGCGGCCGCGGGGGGCCCCACAGATACGCAGTATTTT. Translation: CASSEAAAGGPTDTQYF.